Below, 7 T cell receptor beta chains from the same sample are listed, as sequenced in a study of cytomegalovirus exposure and HLA in healthy donors. This PCR relied on a set of 60 Vbeta primers and 13 Jbeta primers. Produced via immunoSEQ multiplex PCR; TCRdb's table is partial and in-frame only. This table has 110,000 or so clones, over 8.5% appearing once. Material for sequencing was PBMCs. These receptors all come from a woman aged 40 to 50 in good health and CMV-seropositive.

The rearrangement links TRBV6-1 to TRBJ2-5, with D possibly being TRBD1 (5 bases). TRBJ2-7 matches the DNA end more closely, so the J call is doubtful. The CDR3 runs to 14 residues. Germline V CDR1 and CDR2: MNHNS, SASEGT. As DNA, the CDR3 is TGTGCCAGCAGTGGCGGCAGGGTGGGGTACGAGCAGTACTTC. Amino acids: CASSGGRVGYEQYF.

V gene TRBV6-6 combines with J gene TRBJ2-7, with TRBD1 matching over 7 bases. V gave up 5 bases and J gave up 1 base; unmatched junction bases: 5. Germline V lookup: CDR1 MNHNY, CDR2 SVGAGI (reference sequence). The CDR3 runs 14 residues. The CDR3 sequence: CASSKGTASYEQYF. The CDR3, as DNA: TGTGCCAGCAGTAAAGGGACAGCTTCCTACGAGCAGTACTTC.

This clone has a handful of counts. The chain uses TRBV9 and TRBJ1-2; D uncertain. Trimming stripped 1 base from V and 8 bases from J, with 15 bases between. Germline CDR1 SGDLS, CDR2 YYNGEE. The CDR3 totals 14 residues. CDR3: CASSVSSSTHGYTF. CDR3 sequence (DNA): TGTGCCAGCAGCGTAAGTTCCTCAACTCACGGCTACACCTTC. Full variable domain (rest looked up from reference TRBV9 and TRBJ1-2): DSGVTQTPKHLITATGQRVTLRCSPRSGDLSVYWYQQSLDQGLQFLIQYYNGEERAKGNILERFSAQQFPDLHSELNLSSLELGDSALYFCASSVSSSTHGYTFGSGTRLTVV.

This clone was detected a few times. This chain links TRBV5-1 with TRBJ1-1; 7 nucleotides align to TRBD1. Germline loops: CDR1 SGHRS, CDR2 YFSETQ. The CDR3 covers 15 residues. With 0 bases clipped from V and 2 bases from J, the junction kept 4 bases outside the gene matches. CDR3 amino acids: CASSLVQGGNTEAFF. The CDR3 DNA follows: TGCGCCAGCAGCTTGGTTCAGGGGGGTAACACTGAAGCTTTCTTT.

This clone was counted between two and nine times. This sample includes further DNA sequences coding for the same CDR3. The chain joins TRBV13 to TRBJ1-1; the D gene is possibly TRBD1 (5 bases). Per germline, CDR1 PRHDT and CDR2 FYEKMQ (reference sequence). V gave up 5 bases and J gave up 2 bases, with 15 bases separating them. This CDR3 region has 15 residues. For the CDR3, the DNA is TGTGCCAGCAGCCCCAGGATAGGGGAAAACACTGAAGCTTTCTTT. Protein product: CASSPRIGENTEAFF.

This clone occurred a few times. The chain uses TRBV6-1 and TRBJ1-4; D is ambiguous. Germline V gene sequence: CDR1 MNHNS, CDR2 SASEGT. The length of the CDR3 is 14 residues. The V and J ends lost 8 bases and 6 bases respectively, with 16 bases between them. CDR3 residues: CASAPGISYEKLFF. The DNA for the CDR3 is TGTGCCAGCGCCCCCGGGATTTCCTATGAAAAACTGTTTTTT.

The chain links TRBV7-6 to TRBJ2-6; TRBD1 agrees at 9 bases. The V and J ends lost 5 bases and 3 bases, in that order; junction bases with no gene match: 5. Germline V gene sequence: CDR1 SGHVS, CDR2 FNYEAQ. The CDR3 has 16 amino acids. The CDR3 sequence is CASSPGQGSGANVLTF. In nucleotides, the CDR3 is TGTGCCAGCAGCCCGGGACAGGGCAGTGGGGCCAACGTCCTGACTTTC.